The rows below give T cell receptor beta chains drawn from one sample of a study of blood T cell repertoires in COVID-19. Produced via immunoSEQ multiplex PCR; TCRdb's table is partial and in-frame only. The sample yields around 130,000 clones, less than 90% seen once. Sequenced sample: PBMCs or T cells enriched from blood (not recorded which). The receptors were sampled from a man younger than 45 who had recovered from COVID-19. CDR3s include the opening cysteine and the closing phenylalanine or tryptophan. D genes are given only for firm matches. Size values are once, few and many counts, or a class for expanded clones, and some rows have none.

V gene	J gene	D gene	clone size	CDR3 DNA	CDR3 protein
TRBV5-4	TRBJ2-7	TRBD1	NA	TGTGCCAGCAGCTCCAGGGGACAGGTAGACTACGAGCAGTACTTC	CASSSRGQVDYEQYF
TRBV28	TRBJ1-2	TRBD1	NA	TGTGCCAGCAGGACCCCGGGACAGGGGGTTGGCTACACCTTC	CASRTPGQGVGYTF
TRBV27	TRBJ2-1	NA	NA	TGTGCCAGCAGTGTACTAGTCCCCGGGGAGCAGTTCTTC	CASSVLVPGEQFF
TRBV3-1/TRBV3-2	TRBJ2-5	TRBD1	NA	TGTGCCAGCAGCCAAGAACTGGGACAGGGGGCAATACGGTGGTTAGAGACCCAGTACTTC	CASSQELGQGAIRWLETQYF
TRBV7-2	TRBJ2-3	TRBD2	NA	TGTGCCAGCAGCTTAGGCTCCAGCGGGGGCACAGATACGCAGTATTTT	CASSLGSSGGTDTQYF
TRBV3-1/TRBV3-2	TRBJ1-6	NA	NA	TGTGCCAGCAGCCAAGTACAGTCAGCTTCACCCCTCCACTTT	CASSQVQSASPLHF
TRBV27	TRBJ2-2	NA	NA	TGTGCCAGCCGCTGGGGACAGAACACCGGGGAGCTGTTTTTT	CASRWGQNTGELFF
TRBV2	TRBJ2-3	TRBD2	NA	TGTGCCAGCTGGGGGGGAAGCACAGATACGCAGTATTTT	CASWGGSTDTQYF
TRBV25-1	TRBJ2-5	NA	NA	TGTGCCAGCAGTGATACTAGGGAGGCAGAGACCCAGTACTTC	CASSDTREAETQYF
TRBV5-4	TRBJ2-3	NA	many	TGTGCCAGCAGCGGAGCGGAGGATGGCACAGATACGCAGTATTTT	CASSGAEDGTDTQYF
TRBV11-2	TRBJ2-1	TRBD2	NA	TGTGCCAGCAGCCAAGGGTTTAGCGGGAGGGCCCCCTACAATGAGCAGTTCTTC	CASSQGFSGRAPYNEQFF
TRBV5-1	TRBJ2-2	NA	NA	TGCGCCAGCATTCTAAACCCTTCGGCCGGGGAGCTGTTTTTT	CASILNPSAGELFF
TRBV25-1	TRBJ1-4	TRBD1	few	TGTGCCAGCAGTGACCGCAGGGGGTTGAGTGAAAAACTGTTTTTT	CASSDRRGLSEKLFF
TRBV4-1	TRBJ1-2	NA	NA	TGCGCCAGCAGCTCCGCGGGAATGGACGGAGGCGATGGCTACACCTTC	CASSSAGMDGGDGYTF
TRBV3-1/TRBV3-2	TRBJ2-2	TRBD2	NA	TGTGCCAGCAGCCAAGATTGGACTAGCGGGAGGATGAACACCGGGGAGCTGTTTTTT	CASSQDWTSGRMNTGELFF
TRBV24-1	TRBJ1-1	TRBD1	NA	TGTGCCACCAGTGATCCGACAGGGGGGAACACTGAAGCTTTCTTT	CATSDPTGGNTEAFF
TRBV21-1	TRBJ1-2	NA	NA	TGTGCCAGCAGCAAAGGCTCGGGTTTCAGGGGGCAGAGGGGCTACACCTTC	CASSKGSGFRGQRGYTF
TRBV14	TRBJ1-6	TRBD1	NA	TGTGCCAGCAGCCAAGGACAGGGGGCTAATTCACCCCTCCACTTT	CASSQGQGANSPLHF